The 26 T cell receptor beta chains listed next were all sequenced from one sample in a study of early T cells in non-severe SARS-CoV-2 infection. TCRdb fed the 5' RACE reads into MiXCR, producing one record per CDR3 protein. The sample includes 75,000 to 100,000 distinct CDR3 sequences, 11% to 15% of them seen just once. The sample comprised whole blood. Receptor source: an adult who was a healthcare worker with PCR-confirmed SARS-CoV-2 infection or an uninfected control (not recorded which).

A few counts support this clonotype. The chain links TRBV10-3 to TRBJ2-7; 10 bases are shared with TRBD1. With V trimmed by 6 bases and J by 9 bases, 11 bases remained unmatched. Germline V gives CDR1 ENHRY, CDR2 SYGVKD. CDR3 size: 14 residues. CDR3 in DNA: TGTGCCATCAGGCCCGGGACAGGGGCGACCGGGCAGTACTTC. As protein: CAIRPGTGATGQYF.

V is TRBV11-2 and J is TRBJ2-1; 10 positions agree with TRBD1. The CDR3 consists of 14 residues. V gave up 8 bases and J gave up 9 bases; unmatched junction bases: 10. The germline gives CDR1 SGHAT, CDR2 FQNNGV. CDR3 nucleotide sequence: TGTGCCAGCGCGTGGGACAGGGGCGGTACTGAGCAGTTCTTC. It encodes CASAWDRGGTEQFF.

This clonotype showed up many times. The V gene is TRBV6-4, the J gene TRBJ2-1; TRBD1 matches at 11 bases. J gave up 8 bases and V 0 bases, and 3 bases lay outside the gene matches. The CDR3 is 15 amino acids. CDR1 and CDR2 (germline): MRHNA, SNTAGT. CDR3 protein: CASSDSGDRGDEQFF. The CDR3 coding sequence is TGTGCCAGCAGTGACTCTGGGGACAGGGGGGATGAGCAGTTCTTC.

V and J are TRBV29-1 and TRBJ1-1, with TRBD1 matching over 7 bases. Germline-derived CDR1 and CDR2 are SQVTM and ANQGSEA. The J segment lost 4 bases and the V segment lost 2 bases, leaving 7 bases of the junction unmatched. This CDR3 region has 14 residues. The CDR3 DNA is TGCAGCGTTGAATTTAGGGGGCTGGGCACTGAAGCTTTCTTT. Translated, it gives CSVEFRGLGTEAFF.

The chain uses TRBV13 and TRBJ2-7; TRBD2 matches at 7 bases. The trim removed 7 bases at V and 5 bases at J, leaving 11 bases unmatched. The CDR3 is 14 amino acids. Germline CDR1 reads PRHDT; CDR2 reads FYEKMQ (reference sequence). The CDR3 loop reads CASTSSGRGDEQYF. In nucleotides, the CDR3 is TGTGCCAGCACGAGCTCCGGACGGGGGGACGAGCAGTACTTC.

In this sample, this clonotype turned up many times. The rearrangement links TRBV28 to TRBJ2-4; tentative D call: TRBD1 (6 bases). The V end lost 4 bases, the J end lost 7 bases, and 14 bases lay between the germline ends. Looked up from germline, CDR1 is MDHEN and CDR2 is SYDVKM. CDR3 size: 14 residues. CDR3 sequence: CASSSRIQGNIQYF. CDR3 coding DNA: TGTGCCAGCAGTTCTCGGATACAGGGTAACATTCAGTACTTC.

The chain uses TRBV7-6 and TRBJ2-1; tentatively, D is TRBD1 (5 bases). The CDR3 has 15 amino acids. Trimming shortened V by 2 bases and J by 7 bases, and 15 bases separated the two germline ends. Germline CDR1 and CDR2: SGHVS and FNYEAQ. The CDR3 region has the DNA TGTGCCAGCAGCTTAAATCCCAGGGCCCAGAATGAGCAGTTCTTC. This sequence encodes CASSLNPRAQNEQFF.

This clonotype has a count of ten or more. This chain uses TRBV20-1 with TRBJ1-1; D is unresolved. This CDR3 is built from 12 residues. Trimming left V 3 bases short and J 3 bases short, with 8 bases between. The germline CDR1 and CDR2 sequences are DFQATT and SNEGSKA (reference sequence). Here the CDR3 reads CSARLGDTEAFF. DNA of the CDR3: TGCAGTGCTAGGCTCGGGGACACTGAAGCTTTCTTT.

The sample holds many counts of this clonotype. The chain couples TRBV7-9 to TRBJ1-5; D is unresolved. CDR3 length: 14 residues. V was pared by 2 bases and J by 5 bases, with 10 bases between. The germline CDR1 and CDR2 sequences are SEHNR and FQNEAQ (reference sequence). The CDR3 nucleotides read TGTGCCAGCAGCTTAACTCACCCCGATCAGCCCCAGCATTTT. Its translation: CASSLTHPDQPQHF.

The chain is built from TRBV9 and TRBJ2-6, with D unclear. Trimming cost V 0 bases and J 3 bases, with 7 bases left between them. The CDR3 totals 15 residues. The V gene's germline CDR1 is SGDLS and CDR2 YYNGEE. Written as DNA, the CDR3 is TGTGCCAGCAGCGTAGCACTGAGTGGGGCCAACGTCCTGACTTTC. It translates to CASSVALSGANVLTF.

This clonotype was counted ten times or more. The chain uses TRBV20-1 and TRBJ1-2; possible D gene TRBD1, 5 bases. V was clipped by 5 bases and J by 2 bases, with 9 bases between them. CDR1 is DFQATT, CDR2 SNEGSKA, per germline (reference sequence). This CDR3 contains 12 residues. The CDR3 DNA sequence: TGCAGTGCTGGCAGGGAGAACTATGGCTACACCTTC. This encodes CSAGRENYGYTF.

The table lists this clonotype with a few counts. The genes are TRBV7-2 and TRBJ2-1; D is unclear. Trimming removed 6 bases from V and 9 bases from J, with 12 bases in between. Germline loops: CDR1 SGHTA, CDR2 FQGNSA. The CDR3 totals 12 residues. CDR3 coding DNA: TGTGCCAGCAGAACCGGTGGCGGTGAGCAGTTCTTC. Translating it yields CASRTGGGEQFF.

The chain combines TRBV3-1 with TRBJ1-2; maybe TRBD1 (5 bases). The CDR3 extends over 14 amino acids. Per the germline V gene, CDR1 is LGHDT and CDR2 is YNNKEL (reference sequence). Trimming stripped 0 bases from V and 4 bases from J, with 9 bases between. CDR3 region: CASSQDLTVYGYTF. CDR3 bases: TGTGCCAGCAGCCAAGATTTGACAGTCTATGGCTACACCTTC.

The rearrangement joins TRBV5-1 to TRBJ2-2; D gene unclear. V lost 2 bases, J lost 2 bases, and 10 bases lay in between. CDR1 and CDR2 (germline): SGHRS, YFSETQ. This CDR3 is 15 amino acids long. The CDR3 DNA reads as TGCGCCAGCAGCTTAGGGCCCTCCAACACCGGGGAGCTGTTTTTT. Translated, it gives CASSLGPSNTGELFF.

This chain links TRBV12-3 or TRBV12-4 with TRBJ2-1, with 10 positions matching TRBD1. The V gene end was trimmed by 5 bases and the J gene end by 2 bases; junction bases not matched to a gene: 9. The length of the CDR3 is 17 residues. CDR3 region: CASSLNPGQGTYNEQFF. The CDR3 DNA follows: TGTGCCAGCAGTCTAAACCCGGGACAGGGGACCTACAATGAGCAGTTCTTC.

The chain couples TRBV3-1 to TRBJ2-2; D uncertain. The V and J ends lost 1 base and 4 bases respectively, with 7 bases between them. CDR1 is LGHDT, CDR2 YNNKEL, per germline (reference sequence). The CDR3 has 14 amino acids. The CDR3 region has the DNA TGTGCCAGCAGCCAAGTCGAGAGCACCGGGGAGCTGTTTTTT. It is translated as CASSQVESTGELFF.

The rearrangement uses TRBV9 and TRBJ2-3; no firm D call. CDR3 length equals 13 residues. Germline-derived CDR1 and CDR2 are SGDLS and YYNGEE. Trimming took off 0 bases at V and 4 bases at J, with 6 bases between the two ends. Here the CDR3 reads CASSVDGADTQYF. The CDR3 DNA reads as TGTGCCAGCAGCGTAGATGGCGCAGATACGCAGTATTTT.

The genes are TRBV29-1 and TRBJ2-2, with a possible D match to TRBD2 (6 bases). The CDR3 is 14 residues long. Germline-derived CDR1 and CDR2 are SQVTM and ANQGSEA. V lost 3 bases, J lost 7 bases, and 15 bases lay in between. The CDR3 reads CSVEGGRYGGELFF. The CDR3 DNA follows: TGCAGCGTTGAGGGGGGTCGTTATGGCGGGGAGCTGTTTTTT.

In its sample, this clonotype was seen a few times. The V call is TRBV7-2, the J call TRBJ2-1; either TRBD1 or TRBD2 may supply D (6 bases each). This CDR3 is built from 15 residues. The germline gives CDR1 SGHTA, CDR2 FQGNSA. With 5 bases removed from V and 4 bases from J, the gap between germline ends came to 15 bases. The CDR3 DNA reads as TGTGCCAGCAGCCTATCCCGAGGGGGGTACAATGAGCAGTTCTTC. This codes for CASSLSRGGYNEQFF.

V is TRBV5-1 and J is TRBJ2-7; D gene ambiguous. This CDR3 is 13 amino acids long. Germline V gene data show CDR1 as SGHRS and CDR2 as YFSETQ. The V end was cut by 5 bases, the J end by 3 bases, with 12 bases between. The CDR3 spells CASSSGRSYEQYF. The CDR3 bases are TGCGCCAGCAGTTCTGGACGGAGCTACGAGCAGTACTTC.

This clonotype has more than one count but fewer than ten. This chain links TRBV9 with TRBJ2-1; D is perhaps TRBD2 (6 bases). CDR1 and CDR2 from the germline V gene are SGDLS and YYNGEE. The CDR3 contains 13 residues. Deletions cut 7 bases from V and 7 bases from J, with 15 bases between. CDR3: CASSFGGFNEQFF. The CDR3 DNA reads as TGTGCCAGCTCATTTGGGGGGTTTAATGAGCAGTTCTTC.

The table lists this clonotype with many counts. The V and J genes are TRBV6-5 and TRBJ2-7, with D possibly matching TRBD1 (5 bases). Trimming left V 0 bases short and J 5 bases short, with 11 bases between. From germline, CDR1 is MNHEY and CDR2 SVGAGI. The length of the CDR3 is 14 residues. The CDR3 reads CASSYSGALDEQYF. The CDR3 coding sequence is TGTGCCAGCAGTTACTCTGGGGCCCTGGACGAGCAGTACTTC.

This clonotype turned up a few times. This sequence joins TRBV5-6 and TRBJ2-1, with D maybe TRBD1 (5 bases). The V gene's germline CDR1 is SGHDT and CDR2 YYEEEE. This CDR3 contains 14 residues. V shed 1 base and J shed 9 bases, with 14 bases lying between them. The CDR3 protein is CASSLWGQFVEQFF. The CDR3 coding sequence is TGTGCCAGCAGCTTGTGGGGCCAGTTCGTTGAGCAGTTCTTC. Together with reference TRBV5-6 and TRBJ2-1, the CDR3 gives the full variable domain: DAGVTQSPTHLIKTRGQQVTLRCSPKSGHDTVSWYQQALGQGPQFIFQYYEEEERQRGNFPDRFSGHQFPNYSSELNVNALLLGDSALYLCASSLWGQFVEQFFGPGTRLTVL.

This chain connects TRBV9 to TRBJ2-2, with D perhaps being TRBD1 or TRBD2 (5 bases each). The length of the CDR3 is 14 residues. Trimming left V 0 bases short and J 3 bases short, with 6 bases between. From germline, CDR1 is SGDLS and CDR2 YYNGEE. The CDR3 protein is CASSVVGDTGELFF. The DNA for the CDR3 is TGTGCCAGCAGCGTAGTGGGGGACACCGGGGAGCTGTTTTTT.

This clonotype was observed a handful of times. The chain couples TRBV29-1 to TRBJ1-1, with D maybe TRBD1 (6 bases). Trimming took off 4 bases at V and 1 base at J, with 7 bases between the two ends. This CDR3 comprises 12 residues. Germline V CDR1 and CDR2: SQVTM, ANQGSEA. This CDR3 is CSVARGNTEAFF. As DNA, the CDR3 is TGCAGCGTTGCCAGGGGGAACACTGAAGCTTTCTTT.

At least ten counts were recorded for this clonotype. The chain joins TRBV6-2 or TRBV6-3 to TRBJ2-5, with 7 bases identical to TRBD2. After removal of 5 bases from V and 3 bases from J, the junction contained 3 bases not matched to a gene. The CDR3 consists of 13 residues. Germline assignment: CDR1 MNHEY and CDR2 SVGEGT. The CDR3 region is CASSRGLEETQYF. In DNA, the CDR3 is TGTGCCAGCAGTCGAGGACTAGAAGAGACCCAGTACTTC.